This TCR beta chain was retrieved from a study of cytomegalovirus exposure and HLA in healthy donors. Whole-study context: The Caucasian-associated ancestry cluster held around 81% of more than 350 genotyped donors.

Whole-study findings and limits: It is likely that the observed cluster of highly shared sequence variants was a sequencing artifact. Cytomegalovirus association was listed for under 200 TCR beta chains.

The PCR was carried out with 60 Vbeta primers and 13 Jbeta primers. Libraries were prepared by immunoSEQ multiplex PCR; TCRdb keeps only in-frame clonotypes and omits some of them. The profile shows under 150,000 clones, roughly 80% of them singletons. This clone came up a few times. The antigen remains unidentified. The length of the CDR3 is 13 residues. Trimming took off 5 bases at V and 4 bases at J, with 11 bases between the two ends. Germline lookup yields CDR1 LNHDA and CDR2 SQIVND (reference sequence). What was sequenced was PBMCs. The TCR was taken from a woman aged 50 to 60 in good health and CMV-seronegative. The chain employs TRBV19 and TRBJ1-2; TRBD1 is a possible D gene (5 bases). CDR3 nucleotides: TGTGCCAGTAGTCCCCAGGGATTCTATGGCTACACCTTC. This gives the protein CASSPQGFYGYTF. Full variable domain (rest looked up from reference TRBV19 and TRBJ1-2): DGGITQSPKYLFRKEGQNVTLSCEQNLNHDAMYWYRQDPGQGLRLIYYSQIVNDFQKGDIAEGYSVSREKKESFPLTVTSAQKNPTAFYLCASSPQGFYGYTFGSGTRLTVV.